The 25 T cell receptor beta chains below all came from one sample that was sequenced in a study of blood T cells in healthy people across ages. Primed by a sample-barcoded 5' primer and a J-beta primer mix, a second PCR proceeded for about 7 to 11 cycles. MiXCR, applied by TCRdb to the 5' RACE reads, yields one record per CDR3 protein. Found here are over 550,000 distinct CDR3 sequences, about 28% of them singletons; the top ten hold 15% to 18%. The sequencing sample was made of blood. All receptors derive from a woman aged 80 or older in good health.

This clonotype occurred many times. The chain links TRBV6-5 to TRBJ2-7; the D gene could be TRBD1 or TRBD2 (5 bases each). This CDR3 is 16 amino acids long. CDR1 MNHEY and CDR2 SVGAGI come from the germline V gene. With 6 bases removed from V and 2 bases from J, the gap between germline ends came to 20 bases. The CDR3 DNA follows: TGTGCCAGCAGGGCCCTCGGGGCCTTTGGGGCCTACGAGCAGTACTTC. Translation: CASRALGAFGAYEQYF.

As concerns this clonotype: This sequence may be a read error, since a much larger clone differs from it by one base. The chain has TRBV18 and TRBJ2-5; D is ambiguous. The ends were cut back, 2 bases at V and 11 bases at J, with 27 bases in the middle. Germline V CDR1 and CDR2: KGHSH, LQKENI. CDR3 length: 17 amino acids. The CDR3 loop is CASSPSTASITYNEQYF. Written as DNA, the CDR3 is TGTGCCAGCTCACCATCTACAGCCTCGATAACCTACAATGAGCAGTACTTC.

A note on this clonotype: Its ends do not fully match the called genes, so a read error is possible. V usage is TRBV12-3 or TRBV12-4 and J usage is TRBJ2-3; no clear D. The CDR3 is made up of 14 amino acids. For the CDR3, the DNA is TGTGCCAGCAGTGACGACGTAAGAGCAGATGCGCAGTATTTT. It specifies CASSDDVRADAQYF.

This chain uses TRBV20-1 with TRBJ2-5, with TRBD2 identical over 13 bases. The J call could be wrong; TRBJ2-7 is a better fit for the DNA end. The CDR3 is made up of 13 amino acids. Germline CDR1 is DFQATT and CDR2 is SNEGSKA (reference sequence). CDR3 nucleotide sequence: TGCAGTGCTACGACTAGCGGGAGGATCGAGCAGTACTTC. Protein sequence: CSATTSGRIEQYF.

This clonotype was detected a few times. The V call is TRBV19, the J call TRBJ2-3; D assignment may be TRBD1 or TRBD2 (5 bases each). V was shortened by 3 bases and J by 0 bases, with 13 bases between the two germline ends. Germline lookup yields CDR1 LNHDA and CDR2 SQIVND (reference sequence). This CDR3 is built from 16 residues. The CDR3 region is CASSIRDLGSTDTQYF. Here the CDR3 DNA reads TGTGCCAGTAGTATCCGGGACCTTGGGAGCACAGATACGCAGTATTTT.

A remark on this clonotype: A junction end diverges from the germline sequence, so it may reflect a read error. The CDR3 DNA reads TGCGCCAGCAACCAAGGACACGGGACTCTTTACAATGAGCAGTACTTC. Its translation is CASNQGHGTLYNEQYF. This sequence joins TRBV4-3 and TRBJ2-1; D possibly corresponds to TRBD2 (6 bases). The DNA end is a closer match to TRBJ2-7, so the J assignment may be wrong. In germline, CDR1 is LGHNA, CDR2 YSLEER. This CDR3 region has 16 residues.

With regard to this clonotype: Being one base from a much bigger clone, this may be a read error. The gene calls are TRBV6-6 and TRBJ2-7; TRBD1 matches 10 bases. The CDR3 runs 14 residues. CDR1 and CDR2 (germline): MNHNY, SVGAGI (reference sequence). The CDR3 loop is CVSSSWTGGNEQYF. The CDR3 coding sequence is TGTGTCAGCAGTTCTTGGACAGGGGGGAACGAGCAGTACTTC.

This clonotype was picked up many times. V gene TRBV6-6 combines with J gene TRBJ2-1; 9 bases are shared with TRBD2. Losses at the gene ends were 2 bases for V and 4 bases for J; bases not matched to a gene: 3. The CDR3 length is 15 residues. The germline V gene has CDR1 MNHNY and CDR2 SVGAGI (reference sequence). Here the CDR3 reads CASSYQRGEYNEQFF. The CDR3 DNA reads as TGTGCCAGCAGTTACCAGCGGGGGGAATACAATGAGCAGTTCTTC.

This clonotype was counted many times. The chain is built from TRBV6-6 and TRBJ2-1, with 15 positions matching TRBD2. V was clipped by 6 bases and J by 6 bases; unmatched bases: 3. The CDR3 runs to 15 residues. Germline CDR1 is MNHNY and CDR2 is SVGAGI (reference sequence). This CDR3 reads CASRGTSGGFNEQFF. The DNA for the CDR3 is TGTGCCAGCAGGGGGACTAGCGGGGGGTTCAATGAGCAGTTCTTC.

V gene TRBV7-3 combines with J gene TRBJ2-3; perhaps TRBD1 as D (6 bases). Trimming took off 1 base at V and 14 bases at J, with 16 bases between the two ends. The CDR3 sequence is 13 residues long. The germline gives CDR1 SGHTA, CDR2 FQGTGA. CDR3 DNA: TGTGCCAGCAGCTTAATGTCTGGGGGCGATTGGTATTTT. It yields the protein CASSLMSGGDWYF.

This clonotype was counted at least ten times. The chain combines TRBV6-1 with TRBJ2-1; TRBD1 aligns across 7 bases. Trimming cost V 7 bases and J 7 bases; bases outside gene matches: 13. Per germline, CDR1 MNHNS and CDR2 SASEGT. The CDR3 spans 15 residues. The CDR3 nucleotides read TGTGCCAGCACCGCTCTCGGGACAGCGAGGAATGAGCAGTTCTTC. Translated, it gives CASTALGTARNEQFF.

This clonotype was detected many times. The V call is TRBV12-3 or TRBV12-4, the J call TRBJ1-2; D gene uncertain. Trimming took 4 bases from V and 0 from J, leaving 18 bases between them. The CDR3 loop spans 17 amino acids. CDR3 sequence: CASSSSSRRVSNYGYTF. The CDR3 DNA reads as TGTGCCAGCAGTTCGTCTTCTAGGAGGGTCTCTAACTATGGCTACACCTTC.

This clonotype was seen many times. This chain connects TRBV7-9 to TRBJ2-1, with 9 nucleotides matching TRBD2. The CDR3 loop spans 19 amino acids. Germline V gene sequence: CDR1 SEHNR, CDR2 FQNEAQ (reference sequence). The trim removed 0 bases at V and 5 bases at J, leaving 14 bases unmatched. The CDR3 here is CASSLASGARASGNNEQFF. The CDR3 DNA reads TGTGCCAGCAGCTTAGCGTCGGGGGCTAGGGCTAGCGGGAACAATGAGCAGTTCTTC.

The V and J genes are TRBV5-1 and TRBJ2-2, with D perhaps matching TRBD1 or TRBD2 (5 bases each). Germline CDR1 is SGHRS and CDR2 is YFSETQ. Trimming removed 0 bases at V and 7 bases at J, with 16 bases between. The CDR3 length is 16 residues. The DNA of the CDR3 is TGCGCCAGCAGCTTGGCCTCGTCAGGGACGGGCGGGGAGCTGTTTTTT. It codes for CASSLASSGTGGELFF.

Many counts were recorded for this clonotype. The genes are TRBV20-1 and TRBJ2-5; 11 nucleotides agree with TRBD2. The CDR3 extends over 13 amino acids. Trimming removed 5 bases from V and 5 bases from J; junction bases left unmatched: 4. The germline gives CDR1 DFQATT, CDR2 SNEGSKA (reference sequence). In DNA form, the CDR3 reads TGCAGTGCTCGGACTAGCGGGTTGGAGACCCAGTACTTC. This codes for CSARTSGLETQYF.

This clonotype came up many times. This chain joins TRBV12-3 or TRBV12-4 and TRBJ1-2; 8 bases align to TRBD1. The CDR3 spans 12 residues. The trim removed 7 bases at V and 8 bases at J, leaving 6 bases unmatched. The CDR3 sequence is CASTQTGGGYTF. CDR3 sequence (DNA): TGTGCCAGCACCCAAACAGGGGGAGGCTACACCTTC.

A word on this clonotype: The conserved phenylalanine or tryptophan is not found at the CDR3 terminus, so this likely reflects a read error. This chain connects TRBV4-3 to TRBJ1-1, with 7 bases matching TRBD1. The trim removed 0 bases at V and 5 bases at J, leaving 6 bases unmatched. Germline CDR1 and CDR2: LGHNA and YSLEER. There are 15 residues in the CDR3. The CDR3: CASSQDEGARTEAFC. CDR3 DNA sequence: TGCGCCAGCAGCCAAGACGAGGGGGCCCGAACTGAAGCTTTCTGT.

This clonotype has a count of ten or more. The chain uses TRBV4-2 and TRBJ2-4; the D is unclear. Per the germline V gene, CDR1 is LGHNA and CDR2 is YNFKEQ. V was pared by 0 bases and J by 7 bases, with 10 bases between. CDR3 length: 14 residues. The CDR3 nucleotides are TGTGCCAGCAGCCAAGACATCCTAGTGAACATTCAGTACTTC. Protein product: CASSQDILVNIQYF.

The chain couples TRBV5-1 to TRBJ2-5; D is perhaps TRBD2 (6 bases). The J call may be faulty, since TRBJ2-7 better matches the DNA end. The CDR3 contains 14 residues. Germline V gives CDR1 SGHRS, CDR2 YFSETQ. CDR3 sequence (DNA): TGCGCCAGCAGCTTGGTGCAGGGAGGAGACGAGCAGTACTTC. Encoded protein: CASSLVQGGDEQYF.

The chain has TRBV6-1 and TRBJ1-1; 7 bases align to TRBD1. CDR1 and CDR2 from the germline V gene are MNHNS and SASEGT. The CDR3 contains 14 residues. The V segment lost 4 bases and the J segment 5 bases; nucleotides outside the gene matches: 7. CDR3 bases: TGTGCCAGCAGTGCCCAACAGGGGCGGACTGAAGCTTTCTTT. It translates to CASSAQQGRTEAFF.

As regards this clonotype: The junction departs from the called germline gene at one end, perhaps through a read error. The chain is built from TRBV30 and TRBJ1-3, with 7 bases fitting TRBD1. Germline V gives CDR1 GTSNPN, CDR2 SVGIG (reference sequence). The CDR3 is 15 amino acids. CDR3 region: CAWSGQAPSGNTTYF. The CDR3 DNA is TGTGCCTGGAGCGGACAGGCGCCCTCTGGAAACACCACATATTTT.

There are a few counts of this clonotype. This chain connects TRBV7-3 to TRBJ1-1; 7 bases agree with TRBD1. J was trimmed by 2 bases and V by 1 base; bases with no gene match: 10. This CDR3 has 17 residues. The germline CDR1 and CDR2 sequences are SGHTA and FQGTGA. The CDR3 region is CASSLIGTAGKNTEAFF. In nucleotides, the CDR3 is TGTGCCAGCAGCTTAATCGGGACAGCCGGGAAAAACACTGAAGCTTTCTTT.

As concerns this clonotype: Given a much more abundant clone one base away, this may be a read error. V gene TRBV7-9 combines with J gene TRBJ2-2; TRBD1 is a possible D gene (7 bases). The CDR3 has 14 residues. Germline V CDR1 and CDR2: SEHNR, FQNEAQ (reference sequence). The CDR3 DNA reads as TGTGCCAGCAGACCAGGGGGAAACACCGGGGGGCTGTTTTTT. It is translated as CASRPGGNTGGLFF.

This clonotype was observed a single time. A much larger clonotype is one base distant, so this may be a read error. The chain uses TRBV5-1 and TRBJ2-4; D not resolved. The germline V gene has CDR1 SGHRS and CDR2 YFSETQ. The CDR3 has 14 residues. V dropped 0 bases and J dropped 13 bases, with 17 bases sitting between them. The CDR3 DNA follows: TGCGCCAGCAGCTTGGACGGCGGTACTATTGAGCAGTACTTC. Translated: CASSLDGGTIEQYF.

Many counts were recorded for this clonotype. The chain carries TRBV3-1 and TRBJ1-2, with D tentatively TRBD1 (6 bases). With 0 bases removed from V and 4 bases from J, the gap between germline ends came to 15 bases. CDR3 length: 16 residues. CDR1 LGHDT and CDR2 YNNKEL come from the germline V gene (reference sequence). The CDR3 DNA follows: TGTGCCAGCAGCCAAGACGGACAGCCAATTGTCTATGGCTACACCTTC. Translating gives CASSQDGQPIVYGYTF.